The clone carrying this T cell receptor beta chain was found many times. What it binds is unknown. Trimming took 6 bases from V and 8 from J, leaving 13 bases between them. The V gene's germline CDR1 is SNHLY and CDR2 FYNNEI. The CDR3 is 13 residues long. No donor had other autoimmune disease, uncontrolled infection, pregnancy or lactation. It was from around 10 ml of fresh peripheral blood that the PBMCs came. These data belong to a study of Graves' ophthalmopathy and Graves' hyperthyroidism. Study-level findings and limits: Ophthalmopathy versus stable hyperthyroidism: 13-signature model gave under 90% sensitivity, just under 82% specificity.

Researchers took RNA transcripts and amplified TCR beta CDR3 regions from them. Investigators did first-round RT-PCR with HTBI primers, then second-round multiplex PCR. One entry per CDR3 protein results from TCRdb running MiXCR on the multiplex PCR reads. This sample has 200,000 to 250,000 distinct CDR3 sequences, with 20% to 25% found just once. Sequences were obtained from peripheral blood. This chain joins TRBV2 and TRBJ2-2; D remains unclear. This TCR came from a woman aged 50 to 65 with Graves' ophthalmopathy. This chain's CDR3 is CASSPVRVGELFF. The CDR3 nucleotides are TGTGCCAGCAGCCCGGTTCGGGTTGGGGAGCTGTTTTTT.